This T cell receptor beta chain was sequenced for a study of cytomegalovirus exposure and HLA in healthy donors listed by TCRdb under 2017. For context, the study as a whole: An earlier analysis of 587 of the donors reported approximately 300 Gb of sequence data and 100 million to 120 million unique TCR beta sequences obtained from roughly 180 million T cells. An early release that covered several hundred HLA-typed donors contained 300 to 350 gigabases of sequencing data and around 85 million unique TCR sequences. Among the roughly 410 genotyped donors, under 90% belonged to the genetic ancestry cluster associated with self-reported Caucasian donors. The study aimed to test whether signatures of past pathogen exposure could be identified by cataloging public T cell receptors. Using immunosequencing, the study profiled T cell repertoires from fewer than 700 subjects and related those repertoires to cytomegalovirus serostatus. In addition to the first cohort of 666 subjects, a separate validation cohort of over 90 different subjects was used. High-throughput TCR immunosequencing, statistical association of individual TCRs with disease status, and machine learning were combined to predict cytomegalovirus infection status. In a later analysis, previously published TCR beta repertoires from more than 500 donors were re-analyzed and high-resolution HLA genotyping was added so that TCR occurrence patterns could be studied. The later analysis used no new phenotypic data to find candidate immune exposures, relying instead on TCR beta sequences and their occurrence across donors. To decide whether each TCR beta V gene segment behaved as functional or pseudogenic, an earlier analysis of approximately 600 of the donors relied on high-throughput TCR beta sequencing. Donor age, sex, ethnicity and CMV serostatus were compiled alongside the repertoire data. In a later genetic analysis, genome-wide SNP genotypes for about 65% of the roughly 670 donors were used, and that subset was treated as a discovery cohort. All discovery cohort repertoires had been generated using a single sequencing platform. HLA typing included class I and class II loci at four-digit resolution. Typing coverage varied by locus: roughly 620-640 donors for A, B, C, DRB1 and DQB1; roughly 500 for DQA1; some 610 for DPA1; about 450 for DPB1. Roughly five DR-DQ haplotypes were handled as single units for association and clustering because linkage in the cohort was strong. Among about 400 genotyped donors of the cohort, an average of about 240,000 unique TCR beta nucleotide sequences was sequenced per donor, of which about 19% were non-productive.

The library was prepared using the immunoSEQ multiplex PCR assay. The multiplex PCR relied on a mix of 60 forward primers for TCR Vbeta segments and 13 reverse primers for TCR Jbeta segments. A multiplex PCR assay on genomic DNA amplified the CDR3 region of rearranged TCR beta genes. The amplified TCR beta libraries were sequenced on the Illumina HiSeq System as 87-base-pair reads. In the source study's methods: Across the 666 repertoires, a later analysis counted approximately 75 million unique TCR beta chains, roughly 11 million of which were shared by at least two donors. Raw reads were error-corrected and collapsed into unique sequences by a nearest-neighbor algorithm in which closely related sequences were merged to remove PCR and sequencing errors. Alignment of CDR3 sequences to IMGT reference sequences was used to assign V, D and J gene segments. For a sequence to be retained, at least a six-nucleotide match to both a V gene segment and a J gene segment was required. Rearrangements were classified as productive when the CDR3 lacked stop codons and remained in frame with V and J, and all other rearrangements were classified as non-productive. CDR3 was defined by IMGT convention, running from the second conserved V-encoded cysteine to the conserved J-encoded phenylalanine. The earlier analysis of about 530 of the donors excluded any sequence lacking an unambiguous match to a single V gene segment. An earlier analysis of approximately 590 of the donors called V segments functional above 56.7% productive rearrangements and segregating when the between-donor standard deviation exceeded 5%. A statistical classification framework was built to diagnose cytomegalovirus status from the catalog of TCR beta chain sequences. A later analysis assigned V and J genes by comparing TCR nucleotide sequences with IMGT/GENE-DB human TR gene sequences. Using the TCRdist pipeline, a later analysis assigned CDR3 sequences along with most-parsimonious VDJ recombination scenarios. In a later analysis, every TCR beta chain was defined by the combination of its CDR3 amino acid sequence and its V-gene family, and reads without a unique V-gene family were dropped. A later analysis removed 550 to 650 highly shared, low-generation-probability nucleotide sequences to deal with suspected cross-contamination and a sequencing artifact. In a later analysis, a clonal expansion index for each public chain was calculated from normalized within-repertoire ranks of inferred template counts. In a later analysis, generation probabilities were computed using a VDJ recombination model fitted to out-of-frame rearrangements, and the results were checked against IGoR. A later analysis scored TCR-TCR, TCR-HLA and TCR-CMV co-occurrence with hypergeometric tests, applying a repertoire-size bias correction to TCR pairs. In a later analysis, false discovery rates were estimated by permuting HLA or CMV assignments 20 times. In a later analysis, co-occurring TCRs were grouped using DBSCAN, and TCRdist sequence similarity was added for clustering within HLA-allele-positive subsets. For co-occurrence clustering, repertoires with fewer than 30,000 or more than 120,000 public chains were excluded, along with five repertoires with anomalous nucleotide sharing. TCRdb re-hosts the immuneACCESS table, in-frame sequences only. Its copies lack some clones; in the studies checked, an unresolved V gene accounts for under half of them, and the cause for the rest is not known. Clone size and the V and J calls come from that table; the DNA yielded D and trimming. The sample contains 75,000 to 95,000 clones, 63% of them found a single time. The ten largest clones represent around 6.5% of the sample.

In total, roughly 670 healthy bone marrow donors made up the cohort. At the time of sampling, all cohort members were nominally healthy, though unrecorded immune exposures were likely present. The donor tested CMV seronegative, placing the donor among the 300 to 400 seronegative members of the cohort. Every donor gave a peripheral blood sample, and the peripheral blood mononuclear cells from that sample were used for TCR beta sequencing. Genomic DNA was extracted from the blood cell samples with the Qiagen DNeasy Blood Extraction Kit. CDR1 is given as LGHNA and CDR2 as YSLEER, both from the germline V gene. Compared with germline, V lacks 6 bases and J lacks 5 bases; bases without a gene match: 7. The CDR3 has 14 amino acids, counting the end cysteine and phenylalanine. Only the CDR3 region is kept as DNA, spanning 42 bases read in frame from base 1. Notes on this clone: The antigen this receptor binds is unknown. Per-base qualities were not stored, and no clone one base away is much larger.

Paper-wide results and their limitations: Because HLA typing was unavailable for some donors at each locus, only the typed subset was used in association tests. Linkage disequilibrium might explain the correlated functional status among segregating V segments, but an unknown experimental factor could not be ruled out. Broadly in line with IMGT annotations, most TCR beta V segments showed up in productive rearrangements about 87% or about 30% of the time in an earlier analysis of 450 to 750 of the donors. In vitro tests confirmed that a few of the cytomegalovirus-associated TCR beta chains recognize cytomegalovirus antigens. Because counts were too low, roughly 16 rarely observed V segments, including chromosome 9 orphons, were excluded from the earlier analysis of some 540 of the donors. V-gene and J-gene trimming of TCR beta chains was associated with a missense DCLRE1C variant in a later genetic analysis, and the association was replicated in an independent cohort. A further reported finding was that TCR beta sequences accurately predicted the HLA-A and HLA-B alleles for most subjects in the first cohort. Compared with equally common non-associated chains, HLA-associated TCR beta chains in a later analysis were more clonally expanded and had lower generation probabilities. According to a later analysis, most CMV-associated TCR beta chains appeared to be HLA-restricted, and the HLA associations seemed to be driven largely by CMV exposure. It was suggested by the authors that the approach could potentially be generalized to other disease states and immunological phenotypes. While some public TCRs were present in many individuals, most TCR sequences turned up only very rarely across donors. When HLA alleles, especially DR and DQ, strongly co-occurred, attributing TCR associations to individual alleles was difficult. In a later analysis, several top co-occurrence clusters were reported to appear linked to parvovirus B19, influenza, CMV and Epstein-Barr virus. A later genetic analysis reported fewer N-insertions in productive TCRs among donors in an Asian-associated ancestry cluster than the roughly 620-donor mean. Specific HLA alleles were associated with 15,000 to 20,000 TCR beta sequences at a false discovery rate of 0.05 in a later analysis. In both the original and validation cohorts, the classifier was reported to diagnose cytomegalovirus status with high specificity and sensitivity. The study gave a list of some 150 TCR beta chains associated with cytomegalovirus. Roughly uniform sequencing depth across donors was assumed in presence/absence analyses, although this assumption may not hold. A group of highly shared sequence variants was considered likely to be a technical artifact of the sequencing pipeline. Only TCR beta chains were sequenced in this cohort, and the absence of alpha or paired-chain data limited detectable features. In a later analysis, the rate of TCR association differed among HLA loci, with DRB1 alleles having the most associated TCRs and HLA-C alleles having the fewest. Some IMGT-functional V segments, including TRBV6-2 and TRBV6-3, could not be distinguished by the 87-base-pair reads and were therefore excluded. The only immune exposure information available for the cohort was CMV serostatus.

The clonotype was recovered from a woman aged 25 to 45 in good health and CMV-seronegative. Recombination joined TRBV4-3 with TRBJ2-7; 10 nucleotides in the junction match TRBD1. The sequenced sample consisted of PBMCs. In nucleotide form, the sequence is TGCGCCAGCAGTCCTGGGACAGGGGCCCACGAGCAGTACTTC. Translated, it gives CASSPGTGAHEQYF.